One sample yielded the 16 T cell receptor beta chains listed below, sequenced in a study of OX40 agonist ivuxolimab in advanced cancers. Sequenced by immunoSEQ multiplex PCR; TCRdb stores in-frame clones only, minus some. The profile shows 50,000 to 65,000 clones, approximately 80% of them singletons. The sample here was CD4+ or CD8+ T cells sorted from blood, taken in a trial of the OX40 agonist ivuxolimab. These receptors came from an adult with an advanced solid tumor such as melanoma, head and neck, liver or kidney cancer.

This clone was detected only once. The rearrangement joins TRBV19 to TRBJ1-2; 10 positions match TRBD1. This CDR3 is 15 amino acids long. CDR1 LNHDA and CDR2 SQIVND come from the germline V gene (reference sequence). The J segment lost 3 bases and the V segment lost 5 bases, leaving 6 bases of the junction unmatched. In DNA form, the CDR3 reads TGTGCCAGTAGTCGAACCGGGACAGGGGACTATGGCTACACCTTC. This sequence encodes CASSRTGTGDYGYTF.

The rearrangement links TRBV5-1 to TRBJ2-1; a weak D match, TRBD2 (6 bases). Trimming removed 3 bases from V and 5 bases from J, with 15 bases in between. The germline gives CDR1 SGHRS, CDR2 YFSETQ. The length of the CDR3 is 15 residues. This CDR3 reads CASSYGGGRNNEQFF. The CDR3 coding sequence is TGCGCCAGCAGCTATGGGGGAGGTAGGAACAATGAGCAGTTCTTC.

The sample holds a few counts of this clone. The chain recombines TRBV6-6 with TRBJ1-2; D possibly corresponds to TRBD1 (5 bases). Trimming took 9 bases from V and 3 from J, leaving 20 bases between them. Per the germline V gene, CDR1 is MNHNY and CDR2 is SVGAGI (reference sequence). The CDR3 has 15 amino acids. The CDR3 nucleotides read TGTGCCAGTGCGGTGACAGAGGGCATTTACTATGGCTACACCTTC. This encodes CASAVTEGIYYGYTF.

The CDR3 region has the DNA TGTGCCACCAGCAGAGATTTTTCCCCCTGGTACGAGCAGTACTTC. Translating it yields CATSRDFSPWYEQYF. The chain couples TRBV15 to TRBJ2-7; no clear D. Deletions cut 0 bases from V and 4 bases from J, with 13 bases between. The V gene's germline CDR1 is LNHNV and CDR2 YYDKDF (reference sequence). The CDR3 has 15 residues.

This clone was detected a few times. The rearrangement links TRBV6-5 to TRBJ2-2, with 11 bases aligning to TRBD2. The CDR3 consists of 15 residues. V lost 7 bases, J lost 7 bases, and 8 bases stayed unmatched. Germline V gene sequence: CDR1 MNHEY, CDR2 SVGAGI. The CDR3 DNA reads as TGTGCCAGCAAAAGACTAGCGGGATTTAACGGGGAGCTGTTTTTT. Its protein is CASKRLAGFNGELFF.

This chain joins TRBV6-4 and TRBJ2-1; 7 nucleotides agree with TRBD2. J was trimmed by 6 bases and V by 6 bases; bases with no gene match: 5. Germline V gives CDR1 MRHNA, CDR2 SNTAGT. The CDR3 contains 13 residues. The CDR3 nucleotides read TGTGCCAGCAGGGGGGAGGGAAGCAATGAGCAGTTCTTC. Its protein is CASRGEGSNEQFF.

The chain uses TRBV7-8 and TRBJ1-2, with D possibly being TRBD1 (5 bases). Trimming took 6 bases from V and 1 from J, leaving 9 bases between them. This CDR3 comprises 13 residues. The germline V gene has CDR1 SGHVS and CDR2 FQNEAQ. The CDR3 region is CASSPGRNYGYTF. The CDR3 DNA sequence: TGTGCCAGCAGTCCAGGGCGTAACTATGGCTACACCTTC. The whole variable domain, filled in from reference TRBV7-8 and TRBJ1-2, reads GAGVSQSPRYKVAKRGQDVALRCDPISGHVSLFWYQQALGQGPEFLTYFQNEAQLDKSGLPSDRFFAERPEGSVSTLKIQRTQQEDSAVYLCASSPGRNYGYTFGSGTRLTVV.

The chain couples TRBV5-1 to TRBJ2-7; the D gene is possibly TRBD2 (5 bases). Germline V gene sequence: CDR1 SGHRS, CDR2 YFSETQ. This CDR3 is built from 13 residues. V was trimmed by 7 bases and J by 5 bases, leaving 16 bases between them. This CDR3 reads CASSSLSENEQYF. The CDR3 coding sequence is TGCGCCAGCTCTAGCTTATCGGAAAACGAGCAGTACTTC.

This clone has a single count. In DNA, the CDR3 is TGTGCCAGCAGTTTACCGGGGTCTCTTGAAGCTTTCTTT. It yields the protein CASSLPGSLEAFF. The V call is TRBV28, the J call TRBJ1-1; D is ambiguous. The CDR3 runs to 13 residues. Germline CDR1 reads MDHEN; CDR2 reads SYDVKM. V dropped 2 bases and J dropped 7 bases, with 11 bases sitting between them. Full variable domain (rest looked up from reference TRBV28 and TRBJ1-1): DVKVTQSSRYLVKRTGEKVFLECVQDMDHENMFWYRQDPGLGLRLIYFSYDVKMKEKGDIPEGYSVSREKKERFSLILESASTNQTSMYLCASSLPGSLEAFFGQGTRLTVV.

This clone has only a few counts. The chain links TRBV27 to TRBJ1-4; TRBD1 is a possible D gene (5 bases). Germline V CDR1 and CDR2: MNHEY, SMNVEV (reference sequence). The CDR3 loop spans 17 amino acids. Trimming removed 10 bases at V and 4 bases at J, with 25 bases between. CDR3 sequence reads: CATTRFGTPDVNEKLFF. The CDR3 DNA is TGTGCCACCACAAGATTTGGGACCCCAGATGTTAATGAAAAACTGTTTTTT. Full variable domain (missing parts from reference TRBV27 and TRBJ1-4): EAQVTQNPRYLITVTGKKLTVTCSQNMNHEYMSWYRQDPGLGLRQIYYSMNVEVTDKGDVPEGYKVSRKEKRNFPLILESPSPNQTSLYFCATTRFGTPDVNEKLFFGSGTQLSVL.

The chain couples TRBV18 to TRBJ1-5; D ambiguous. The length of the CDR3 is 15 residues. Trimming shortened V by 5 bases and J by 4 bases, and 15 bases separated the two germline ends. From germline, CDR1 is KGHSH and CDR2 LQKENI. The CDR3 DNA follows: TGTGCCAGCTCAGTAGCAAAAGGAGCAAATCAGCCCCAGCATTTT. This encodes CASSVAKGANQPQHF.

Written as DNA, the CDR3 is TGTGCCAGCAGCACACAGGGCCAGCCCCAGCATTTT. It yields the protein CASSTQGQPQHF. V gene TRBV5-4 combines with J gene TRBJ1-5; D is possibly TRBD1 (6 bases). The CDR3 length is 12 residues. Germline assignment: CDR1 SGHNT and CDR2 YYREEE (reference sequence). The V and J ends lost 4 bases and 7 bases respectively, with 9 bases between them.

This chain uses TRBV5-1 with TRBJ2-3; D gene unclear. CDR1 is SGHRS, CDR2 YFSETQ, per germline. V dropped 0 bases and J dropped 4 bases, with 6 bases sitting between them. The CDR3 has 13 residues. The chain's CDR3 is CASSLETSDTQYF. DNA of the CDR3: TGCGCCAGCAGCTTGGAAACATCAGATACGCAGTATTTT.

This clone was observed a handful of times. V usage is TRBV29-1 and J usage is TRBJ1-1, with D perhaps TRBD1 (6 bases). The V end lost 7 bases, the J end lost 4 bases, and 16 bases lay between the germline ends. The length of the CDR3 is 13 residues. Germline CDR1 and CDR2: SQVTM and ANQGSEA. CDR3 region: CSGDGQTGTEAFF. The CDR3 DNA reads TGCAGCGGGGACGGACAGACGGGCACTGAAGCTTTCTTT.

This clone was seen just once. The chain links TRBV4-3 to TRBJ2-2; D unclear. Germline values: CDR1 LGHNA, CDR2 YSLEER. V lost 1 base, J lost 3 bases, and 12 bases lay in between. This CDR3 has 16 residues. CDR3 loop: CASSQVSYRDTGELFF. The CDR3 coding sequence is TGCGCCAGCAGCCAAGTTTCTTACAGAGACACCGGGGAGCTGTTTTTT.

This clone was seen a single time. The V gene is TRBV29-1, the J gene TRBJ2-7; the match to TRBD1 covers 9 bases. Germline trimming cut 6 bases from V and 2 bases from J; bases unmatched to any gene: 20. The germline gives CDR1 SQVTM, CDR2 ANQGSEA. This CDR3 spans 18 amino acids. CDR3 region: CSVVVGTGFIVKPYEQYF. DNA for the CDR3: TGCAGCGTAGTGGTAGGGACAGGGTTTATTGTGAAGCCCTACGAGCAGTACTTC.